This section outlines one T cell receptor beta chain sequence together with its context. The source of the sample is a study of CD8 T cells in Susac syndrome. RNA in amounts of about 0.5 to 1 ug was reverse transcribed with random hexamers. TCRdb fed the immunoSEQ multiplex PCR reads into MiXCR, producing one record per CDR3 protein. The table shows about 66,000 distinct CDR3 sequences, with approximately 93% occurring only once. Trimming left V 5 bases short and J 2 bases short, with 12 bases between. This CDR3 has 14 amino acids. CDR1 is LNHNV and CDR2 is YYDKDF in the germline V gene (reference sequence).

The genes are TRBV15 and TRBJ1-2, with D tentatively TRBD1 (6 bases). Specimen: CD8+ T cells from PBMCs. This TCR was sampled from a human donor with multiple sclerosis. The CDR3 loop is CATSPQGQNYGYTF. CDR3 DNA: TGTGCCACCAGCCCTCAGGGGCAGAACTATGGCTACACCTTC. Variable domain in full (rest from reference TRBV15 and TRBJ1-2): DAMVIQNPRYQVTQFGKPVTLSCSQTLNHNVMYWYQQKSSQAPKLLFHYYDKDFNNEADTPDNFQSRRPNTSFCFLDIRSPGLGDTAMYLCATSPQGQNYGYTFGSGTRLTVV.